A selection of T cell receptor beta chains follows, all from one sample in a study of T cell repertoires in cytomegalovirus infection. A single record per CDR3 protein comes from TCRdb applying MiXCR to the reads. The sample carries 300,000 or so distinct CDR3 sequences, 20% to 30% recorded once. Their antigens remain unidentified. Sequenced here: cultured PBMCs, sampled from culture after CMV antigen stimulation. These TCRs come from a human donor in good health (CMV status not recorded). Some clones in this sample may be carry-over from other donors' samples. The CDR3 runs from the conserved cysteine through the conserved F or W. A D gene is named only where the DNA matches it firmly. Only part of the rows carry a size: once, few, many, or a class if the clone is expanded.

d_call clone_size j_call v_call cdr3_nt cdr3_aa
- - TRBJ2-5 TRBV28 TGTGCCAGCAGCCGGGGGCAAGAGACCCAGTACTTC CASSRGQETQYF
TRBD1 - TRBJ1-4 TRBV10-3 TGTGCCATCAGTGACTTACCTGCGGGACAGGGGCAAGAAAAACTGTTTTTT CAISDLPAGQGQEKLFF
- few TRBJ2-7 TRBV6-8 TGTGCCAGCAGCCGTCCCGGCAGCGAAACCTACGAGCAGTACTTC CASSRPGSETYEQYF
- - TRBJ1-2 TRBV11-3 TGTGCCAGCAGCGAGGGTACAATCGGTGGCTACACCTTC CASSEGTIGGYTF
- - TRBJ2-5 TRBV7-6 TGTGCCAGCAGCTTAATGACAGTAGAGACCCAGTACTTC CASSLMTVETQYF
- few TRBJ1-5 TRBV3-1 TGTGCCAGCAGCCCGGGCCCTAGCAATCAGCCCCAGCATTTT CASSPGPSNQPQHF
TRBD1 - TRBJ1-1 TRBV14 TGTGCCAGCAGCCAAGAGTTCCGACAGGGGGCAACTTTCTTT CASSQEFRQGATFF
TRBD2 - TRBJ2-3 TRBV15 TGTGCCACCAGCAACCCTAGCGGGCGCACAGATACGCAGTATTTT CATSNPSGRTDTQYF
- few TRBJ1-5 TRBV7-2 TGTGCCAGCAGACAGGATATCAATCAGCCCCAGCATTTT CASRQDINQPQHF
TRBD2 - TRBJ2-2 TRBV20-1 TGCAGTGCCTGGGGGGCGGGAGGGCCCGGGAACACCGGGGAGCTGTTTTTT CSAWGAGGPGNTGELFF
TRBD2 few TRBJ2-1 TRBV4-3 TGCGCCAGCAGCCAAGATTCTCCCGGAGCGGGAAGGGACAATGAGCAGTTCTTC CASSQDSPGAGRDNEQFF
TRBD1 many TRBJ2-2 TRBV6-1 TGTGCCAGCAGTTTCGGGACAGGGACATCGGGCACCGGGGAGCTGTTTTTT CASSFGTGTSGTGELFF
TRBD2 many TRBJ2-3 TRBV2 TGTGCCAGCAGAGCGGGAGTAGCGACAGATACGCAGTATTTT CASRAGVATDTQYF
TRBD1 few TRBJ1-4 TRBV4-3 TGCGCCAGCAGCCTGCAGGGGGATGTAAATGAAAAACTGTTTTTT CASSLQGDVNEKLFF
TRBD1 many TRBJ2-1 TRBV4-1 TGCGCCAGCAGCCAACCGAGGGGGCGGCAGTTCTTC CASSQPRGRQFF
TRBD2 few TRBJ2-5 TRBV6-6 TGTGCCAGCAGTCCGGGACTAACCTCGTGGCAAGAGACCCAGTACTTC CASSPGLTSWQETQYF
- few TRBJ1-1 TRBV6-1 TGTGCCAGCAGTGAAGGCGTCCGACCTGAAGCTTTCTTT CASSEGVRPEAFF
TRBD2 many TRBJ2-1 TRBV7-2 TGTGCCAGCAGCTTAGCAGCGGGAGTAGTCTACAATGAGCAGTTCTTC CASSLAAGVVYNEQFF
- - TRBJ2-7 TRBV20-1 TGCAGTGCTAGGGCAGGTCACTCCTACGAGCAGTACTTC CSARAGHSYEQYF
TRBD2 - TRBJ2-7 TRBV7-3 TGTGCCAGCAGCTTACAAGCGGGAGGGCTCGGTGAGCAGTACTTC CASSLQAGGLGEQYF
- few TRBJ1-1 TRBV7-2 TGTGCCAGCAGCCTCCAGGGGCGGGTGAACACTGAAGCTTTCTTT CASSLQGRVNTEAFF
- - TRBJ2-1 TRBV12-5 TGTGCTAGTGGTTTAAGGCAGGCTAGCGAGAGCTACAATGAGCAGTTCTTC CASGLRQASESYNEQFF